This entry features one T cell receptor beta chain sequence. Its antigen is not known. TCRdb reprocessed the reads with MiXCR, giving one entry per CDR3 protein. The data show nearly 700,000 distinct CDR3 sequences, around 31% seen once. The data were obtained in a study of T cell repertoires in cytomegalovirus infection. Overall study: Epitope selection comprised recently identified HLA-C-restricted CMV epitopes and well-studied HLA-B-restricted CMV epitopes. CMV infection and matching HLA type were both indicated by public TCR beta signatures. Overall study results and limits: The cumulative frequency of public TCR beta families distinguished individuals who carried CMV together with the relevant HLA.

The J segment lost 2 bases and the V segment lost 5 bases, leaving 8 bases of the junction unmatched. Germline assignment: CDR1 SGHVS and CDR2 FQNEAQ. The CDR3 spans 15 residues. The source is a human donor in good health (CMV status not recorded). Some clones in this sample may be carry-over from other donors' samples. V usage is TRBV7-8 and J usage is TRBJ2-5; 7 bases line up with TRBD2. The source material was cultured PBMCs, sampled from culture after CMV antigen stimulation. The CDR3 coding sequence is TGTGCCAGCAGCCATGGCGGGGAGGGGCAAGAGACCCAGTACTTC. This gives the protein CASSHGGEGQETQYF.